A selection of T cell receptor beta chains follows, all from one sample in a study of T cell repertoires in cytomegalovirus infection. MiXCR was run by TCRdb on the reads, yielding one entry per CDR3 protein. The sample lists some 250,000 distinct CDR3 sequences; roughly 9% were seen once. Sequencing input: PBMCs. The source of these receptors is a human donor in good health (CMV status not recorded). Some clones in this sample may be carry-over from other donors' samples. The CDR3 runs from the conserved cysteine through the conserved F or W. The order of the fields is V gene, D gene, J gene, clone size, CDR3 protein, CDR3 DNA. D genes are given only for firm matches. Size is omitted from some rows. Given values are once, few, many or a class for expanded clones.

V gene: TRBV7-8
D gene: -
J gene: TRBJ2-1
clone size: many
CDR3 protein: CASSLETQYNEQFF
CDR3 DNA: TGTGCCAGCAGCTTAGAGACACAATACAATGAGCAGTTCTTC

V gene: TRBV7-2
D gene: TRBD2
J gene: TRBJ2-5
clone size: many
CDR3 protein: CASSYTTSGSQTQYF
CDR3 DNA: TGTGCCAGCAGCTATACGACTAGCGGGAGCCAGACCCAGTACTTC

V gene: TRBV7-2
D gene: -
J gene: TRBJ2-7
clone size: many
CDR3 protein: CASSFEYEQYF
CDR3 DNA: TGTGCCAGCAGCTTTGAGTACGAGCAGTACTTC

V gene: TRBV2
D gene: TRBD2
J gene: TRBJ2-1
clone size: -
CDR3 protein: CASSDGAGDYEQFF
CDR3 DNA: TGTGCCAGCAGTGATGGGGCGGGAGACTATGAGCAGTTCTTC

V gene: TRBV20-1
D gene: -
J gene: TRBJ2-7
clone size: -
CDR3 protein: CSAAAIRAGHEQYF
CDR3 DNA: TGCAGTGCTGCGGCTATTCGGGCTGGTCACGAGCAGTACTTC

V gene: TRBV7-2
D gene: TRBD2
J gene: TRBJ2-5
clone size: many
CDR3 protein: CASSLGTSVQETQYF
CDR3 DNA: TGTGCCAGCAGCCTCGGGACTAGCGTCCAAGAGACCCAGTACTTC

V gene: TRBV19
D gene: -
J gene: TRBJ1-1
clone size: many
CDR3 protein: CATTPRLLNSLDTEAFF
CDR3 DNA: TGTGCTACTACACCACGGCTTCTCAACTCTTTGGACACTGAAGCTTTCTTT

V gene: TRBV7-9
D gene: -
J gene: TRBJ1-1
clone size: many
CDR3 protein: CASSSIQGTEAFF
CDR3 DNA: TGTGCCAGCAGCTCAATTCAGGGCACTGAAGCTTTCTTT

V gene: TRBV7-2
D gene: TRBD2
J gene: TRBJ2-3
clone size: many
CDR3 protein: CASSPGTASGRGTQYF
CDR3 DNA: TGTGCCAGCAGCCCGGGAACGGCTAGCGGACGGGGTACGCAGTATTTT

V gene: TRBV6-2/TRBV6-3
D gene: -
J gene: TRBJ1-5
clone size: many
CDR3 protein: CASSYWENQPQHF
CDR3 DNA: TGTGCCAGCAGTTACTGGGAAAATCAGCCCCAGCATTTT

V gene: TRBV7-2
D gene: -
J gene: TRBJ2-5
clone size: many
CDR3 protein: CASSLASRTQETQYF
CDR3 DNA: TGTGCCAGCAGCTTAGCGTCCAGGACCCAAGAGACCCAGTACTTC

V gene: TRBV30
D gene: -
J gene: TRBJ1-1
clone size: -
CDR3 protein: CAWSVTENTEAFF
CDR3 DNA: TGTGCCTGGAGTGTGACAGAGAACACTGAAGCTTTCTTT

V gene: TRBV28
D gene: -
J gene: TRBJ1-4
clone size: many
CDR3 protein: CASSSGPAPNEKLFF
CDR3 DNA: TGTGCCAGCAGTTCCGGGCCCGCCCCGAATGAAAAACTGTTTTTT

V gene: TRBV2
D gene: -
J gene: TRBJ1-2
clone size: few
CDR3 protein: CASSDLDSYGYTF
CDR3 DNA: TGTGCCAGCAGTGATCTGGACAGCTATGGCTACACCTTC

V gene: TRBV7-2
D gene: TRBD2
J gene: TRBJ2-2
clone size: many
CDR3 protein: CASSSGLVPGELFF
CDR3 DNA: TGTGCCAGCAGCTCCGGACTAGTACCCGGGGAGCTGTTTTTT

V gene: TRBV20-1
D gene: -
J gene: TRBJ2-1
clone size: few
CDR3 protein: CSAKDWADFEQFF
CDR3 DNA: TGCAGTGCCAAGGACTGGGCAGACTTTGAGCAGTTCTTC

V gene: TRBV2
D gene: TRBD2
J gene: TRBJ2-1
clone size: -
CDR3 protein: CASRELAGAYYNEQFF
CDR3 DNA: TGTGCCAGCAGGGAACTAGCGGGGGCCTACTACAATGAGCAGTTCTTC

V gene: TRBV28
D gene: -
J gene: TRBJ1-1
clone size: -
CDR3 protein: CASSLMQTVMNTEAFF
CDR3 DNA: TGTGCCAGCAGTTTAATGCAAACGGTTATGAACACTGAAGCTTTCTTT

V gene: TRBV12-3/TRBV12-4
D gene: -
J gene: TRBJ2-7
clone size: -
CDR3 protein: CASSSNRVGYEQYF
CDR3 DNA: TGTGCCAGCAGTTCAAACAGGGTAGGGTACGAGCAGTACTTC

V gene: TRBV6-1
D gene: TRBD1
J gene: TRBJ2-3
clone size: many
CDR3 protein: CASADRGRVDTQYF
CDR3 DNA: TGTGCCAGCGCGGACAGGGGGCGCGTAGATACGCAGTATTTT

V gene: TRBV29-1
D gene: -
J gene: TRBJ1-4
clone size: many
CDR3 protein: CSVFVIGEKLFF
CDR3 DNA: TGCAGCGTTTTCGTTATTGGGGAAAAACTGTTTTTT

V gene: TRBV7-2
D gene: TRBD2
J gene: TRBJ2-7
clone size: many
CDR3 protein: CASSAGVAGGPLEQYF
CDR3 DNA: TGTGCCAGCAGCGCCGGGGTTGCGGGAGGGCCCCTCGAGCAGTACTTC

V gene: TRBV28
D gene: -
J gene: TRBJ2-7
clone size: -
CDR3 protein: CASSFHDTLKYEQYF
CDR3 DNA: TGTGCCAGCAGTTTCCACGACACGCTCAAATACGAGCAGTACTTC

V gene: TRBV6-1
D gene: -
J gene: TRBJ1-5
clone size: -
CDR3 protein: CATLGGYNQPQHF
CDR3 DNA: TGTGCCACACTCGGGGGCTACAATCAGCCCCAGCATTTT

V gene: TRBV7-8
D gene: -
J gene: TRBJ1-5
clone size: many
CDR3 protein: CASSLSLGANQPQHF
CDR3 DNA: TGTGCCAGCAGCCTATCGTTGGGGGCCAATCAGCCCCAGCATTTT

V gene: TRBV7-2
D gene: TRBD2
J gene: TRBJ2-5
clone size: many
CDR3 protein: CASSSGGGFEETQYF
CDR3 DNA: TGTGCCAGCAGCTCCGGGGGAGGGTTCGAAGAGACCCAGTACTTC

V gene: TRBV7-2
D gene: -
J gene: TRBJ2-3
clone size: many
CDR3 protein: CASGPRTDTQYF
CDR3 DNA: TGTGCCAGCGGACCACGCACAGATACGCAGTATTTT

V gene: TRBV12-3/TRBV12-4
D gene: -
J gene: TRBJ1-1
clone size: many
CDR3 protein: CASSNRDGYTEAFF
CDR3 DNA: TGTGCCAGCAGTAACCGGGACGGATACACTGAAGCTTTCTTT

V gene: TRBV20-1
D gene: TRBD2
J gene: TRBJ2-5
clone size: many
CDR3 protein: CSAKMGSGGKETQYF
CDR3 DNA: TGCAGTGCTAAGATGGGTAGCGGGGGAAAAGAGACCCAGTACTTC

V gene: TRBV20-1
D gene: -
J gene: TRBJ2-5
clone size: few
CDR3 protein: CSARDRIAGETQYF
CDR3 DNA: TGCAGTGCTAGAGATCGGATAGCAGGAGAGACCCAGTACTTC

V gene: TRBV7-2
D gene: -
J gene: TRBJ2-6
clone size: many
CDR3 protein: CASSLKSSGANVLTF
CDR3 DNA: TGTGCCAGCAGCCTGAAGAGCTCTGGGGCCAACGTCCTGACTTTC

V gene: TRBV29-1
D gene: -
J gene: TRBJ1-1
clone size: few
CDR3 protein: CSVGGVTMNTEAFF
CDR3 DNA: TGCAGCGTTGGGGGGGTGACTATGAACACTGAAGCTTTCTTT

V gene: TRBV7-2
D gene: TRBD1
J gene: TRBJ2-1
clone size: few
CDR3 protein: CASSSGTGGSYNEQFF
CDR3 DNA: TGTGCCAGCAGCTCCGGGACAGGGGGTTCCTACAATGAGCAGTTCTTC

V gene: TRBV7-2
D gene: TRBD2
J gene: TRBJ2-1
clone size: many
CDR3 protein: CASSLREGPRWFF
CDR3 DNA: TGTGCCAGCAGCCTTCGGGAGGGGCCCCGGTGGTTCTTC

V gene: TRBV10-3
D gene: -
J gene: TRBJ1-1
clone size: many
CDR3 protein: CAISENGNTEAFF
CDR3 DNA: TGTGCCATCAGTGAGAACGGAAACACTGAAGCTTTCTTT

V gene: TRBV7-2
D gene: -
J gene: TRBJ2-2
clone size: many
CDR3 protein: CASSFSTERRTGELFF
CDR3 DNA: TGTGCCAGCAGCTTCTCGACGGAGCGTCGCACCGGGGAGCTGTTTTTT

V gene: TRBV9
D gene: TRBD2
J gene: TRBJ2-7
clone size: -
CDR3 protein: CASSEEGLAGGEQYF
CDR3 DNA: TGTGCCAGCAGCGAGGAAGGACTAGCGGGTGGTGAGCAGTACTTC

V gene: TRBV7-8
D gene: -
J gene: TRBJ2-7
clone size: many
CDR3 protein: CASSLAGSIYEQYF
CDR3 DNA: TGTGCCAGCAGCTTAGCAGGTTCAATCTACGAGCAGTACTTC

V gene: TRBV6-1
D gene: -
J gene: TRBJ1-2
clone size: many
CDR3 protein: CASSEAQGTSYTF
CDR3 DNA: TGTGCCAGCAGTGAAGCCCAGGGGACAAGCTACACCTTC

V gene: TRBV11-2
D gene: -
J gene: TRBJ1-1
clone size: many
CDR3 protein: CASSSQLKGVTEAFF
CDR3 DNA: TGTGCCAGCAGCTCCCAGTTGAAGGGCGTCACTGAAGCTTTCTTT

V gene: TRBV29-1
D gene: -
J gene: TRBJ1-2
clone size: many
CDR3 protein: CSVYTARRYTF
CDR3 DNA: TGCAGCGTTTACACGGCCCGGCGGTACACCTTC

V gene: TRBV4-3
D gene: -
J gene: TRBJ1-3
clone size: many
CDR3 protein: CASSHLTVSGGTGNTIYF
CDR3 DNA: TGCGCCAGCAGCCATTTAACAGTATCTGGAGGTACAGGAAACACCATATATTTT

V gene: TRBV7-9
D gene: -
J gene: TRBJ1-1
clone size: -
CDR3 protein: CASSLDGALAEAFF
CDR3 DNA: TGTGCCAGCAGCTTAGACGGGGCGCTCGCTGAAGCTTTCTTT

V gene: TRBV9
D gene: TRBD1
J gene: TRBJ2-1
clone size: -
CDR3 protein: CASSEGADPYNEQFF
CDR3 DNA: TGTGCCAGCAGCGAGGGGGCTGACCCCTACAATGAGCAGTTCTTC

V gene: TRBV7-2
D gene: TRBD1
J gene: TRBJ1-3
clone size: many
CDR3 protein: CASSEGQVRSGNTIYF
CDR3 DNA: TGTGCCAGCAGCGAAGGACAGGTCCGCTCTGGAAACACCATATATTTT

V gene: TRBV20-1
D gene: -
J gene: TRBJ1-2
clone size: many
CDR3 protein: CSARDWIGSRANYGYTF
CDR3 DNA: TGCAGTGCTAGAGATTGGATAGGCAGTAGAGCTAACTATGGCTACACCTTC

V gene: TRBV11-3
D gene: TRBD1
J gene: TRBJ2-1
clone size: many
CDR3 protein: CASSLDPGRGNEQFF
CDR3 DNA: TGTGCCAGCAGCTTAGATCCGGGCAGGGGGAATGAGCAGTTCTTC

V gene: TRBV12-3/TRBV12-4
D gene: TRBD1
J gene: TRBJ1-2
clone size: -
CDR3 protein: CASKMGQGAFYGYTF
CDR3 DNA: TGTGCCAGCAAGATGGGACAGGGGGCCTTCTATGGCTACACCTTC

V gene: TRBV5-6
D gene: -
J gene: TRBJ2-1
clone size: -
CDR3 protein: CASSLGELRLSYNEQFF
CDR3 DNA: TGTGCCAGCAGCTTGGGAGAATTGAGACTCTCCTACAATGAGCAGTTCTTC

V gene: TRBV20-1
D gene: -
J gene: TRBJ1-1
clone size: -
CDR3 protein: CSARDIDKGMNTEAFF
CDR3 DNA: TGCAGTGCTAGAGATATCGATAAGGGAATGAACACTGAAGCTTTCTTT

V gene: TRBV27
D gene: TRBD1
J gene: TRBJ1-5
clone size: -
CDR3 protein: CASSPGQGNNQPQHF
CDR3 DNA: TGTGCCAGCTCGCCGGGACAGGGGAACAATCAGCCCCAGCATTTT

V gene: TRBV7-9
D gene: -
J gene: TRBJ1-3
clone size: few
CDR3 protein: CASSSGAEWPGNTIYF
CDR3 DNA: TGTGCCAGCAGCTCCGGCGCCGAATGGCCTGGAAACACCATATATTTT

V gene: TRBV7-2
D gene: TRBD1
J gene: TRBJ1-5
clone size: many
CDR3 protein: CASSSRQGGQPQHF
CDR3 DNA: TGTGCCAGCAGCTCACGACAGGGTGGACAGCCCCAGCATTTT

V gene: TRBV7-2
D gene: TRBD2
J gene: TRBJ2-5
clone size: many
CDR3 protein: CASSLGRGGSQETQYF
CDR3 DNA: TGTGCCAGCAGCTTAGGTCGGGGGGGCAGCCAAGAGACCCAGTACTTC

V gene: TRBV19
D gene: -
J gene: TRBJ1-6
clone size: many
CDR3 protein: CASSSQGLAPLHF
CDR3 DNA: TGTGCCAGTAGCTCCCAGGGTTTAGCACCCCTCCACTTT